This is a list of T cell receptor beta chains from one sample in a study of cytomegalovirus exposure and HLA in healthy donors. Measured with immunoSEQ multiplex PCR; TCRdb has only the in-frame clones, and not every one. The sample includes about 280,000 clones, 80% to 90% of them seen just once. Source material: PBMCs. Receptors originate from a woman between 18 and 29 years old in good health and CMV-seronegative. Both conserved end residues are part of each CDR3. The D gene is left open where the match is weak. Clone size is shown for a subset of rows, as once, few, many or a class of expanded clone.

J gene,clone size,D gene,V gene,CDR3 protein,CDR3 DNA
TRBJ2-7,-,TRBD2,TRBV27,CASSLRPGASGRSIYEQYF,TGTGCCAGCAGTCTTCGACCGGGGGCTAGCGGGAGAAGCATCTACGAGCAGTACTTC
TRBJ1-1,once,TRBD1,TRBV5-4,CASSLGQMNTEAFF,TGTGCCAGCAGCCTGGGACAGATGAACACTGAAGCTTTCTTT
TRBJ2-1,-,-,TRBV15,CATSRPPTDEQFF,TGTGCCACCAGCAGACCGCCGACAGATGAGCAGTTCTTC
TRBJ1-6,-,-,TRBV2,CAIQGGGIGTPSSYNSPLHF,TGTGCCATACAGGGTGGCGGAATCGGTACCCCGAGCTCCTATAATTCACCCCTCCACTTT
TRBJ2-1,-,TRBD2,TRBV9,CASSVRGLLHLDFYNEQFF,TGTGCCAGCAGCGTACGGGGACTACTCCATTTGGACTTCTACAATGAGCAGTTCTTC
TRBJ1-1,few,TRBD1,TRBV5-1,CASSGMGQNMNTEAFF,TGCGCCAGCAGCGGAATGGGACAGAACATGAACACTGAAGCTTTCTTT
TRBJ1-4,-,TRBD1,TRBV7-9,CASSLGTGNEKLFF,TGTGCCAGCAGCTTGGGGACAGGGAATGAAAAACTGTTTTTT
TRBJ1-1,-,-,TRBV6-5,CASRRTNTEAFF,TGTGCCAGCAGAAGAACTAACACTGAAGCTTTCTTT
TRBJ2-7,-,-,TRBV11-3,CASSMKAASDLDEQYF,TGTGCCAGCAGCATGAAAGCGGCGTCGGACTTGGACGAGCAGTACTTC
TRBJ1-2,once,-,TRBV4-3,CASSQDLGVNYGYTF,TGCGCCAGCAGCCAAGATCTGGGCGTTAACTATGGCTACACCTTC
TRBJ1-2,few,-,TRBV25-1,CASSEGRAIFYGYTF,TGTGCCAGCAGTGAGGGCAGGGCAATCTTCTATGGCTACACCTTC
TRBJ2-3,-,-,TRBV5-4,CASSLASGTSTDTQYF,TGTGCCAGCAGCTTGGCTTCGGGGACTAGCACAGATACGCAGTATTTT
TRBJ1-2,-,-,TRBV29-1,CSGAAGPNYGYTF,TGCAGCGGGGCCGCAGGGCCTAACTATGGCTACACCTTC
TRBJ2-7,-,-,TRBV19,CASSRGNEQYF,TGTGCCAGTAGTAGAGGGAACGAGCAGTACTTC
TRBJ1-5,-,TRBD1,TRBV6-1,CASSAKGQGASQPQHF,TGTGCCAGCAGTGCTAAGGGACAGGGGGCGAGTCAGCCCCAGCATTTT
TRBJ2-1,-,-,TRBV20-1,CSARPGNEQFF,TGCAGTGCTAGACCCGGGAATGAGCAGTTCTTC
TRBJ2-1,-,-,TRBV18,CASSPSGGQWNEQFF,TGTGCCAGCTCACCATCAGGCGGACAGTGGAATGAGCAGTTCTTC
TRBJ2-7,-,TRBD1,TRBV30,CACEGASYEQYF,TGTGCCTGTGAGGGGGCTTCCTACGAGCAGTACTTC
TRBJ2-3,-,TRBD2,TRBV5-1,CASSLGLAEVDTQYF,TGCGCCAGCAGCCTCGGACTAGCGGAGGTAGATACGCAGTATTTT
TRBJ2-1,-,-,TRBV9,CASSVVLDRDGEQFF,TGTGCCAGCAGCGTAGTTTTGGACAGAGACGGTGAGCAGTTCTTC
TRBJ2-1,-,TRBD2,TRBV11-2,CASSPSHSGGVYNEQFF,TGTGCCAGCAGCCCATCGCATAGCGGGGGCGTATACAATGAGCAGTTCTTC
TRBJ1-1,-,-,TRBV10-3,CAISVSVLNTEAFF,TGTGCCATCAGTGTTTCCGTCCTGAACACTGAAGCTTTCTTT
TRBJ2-1,-,-,TRBV6-5,CASSRAGSSYNEQFF,TGTGCCAGCAGCCGAGCGGGTAGCTCCTACAATGAGCAGTTCTTC
TRBJ2-1,once,-,TRBV5-1,CASSGLPSSYNEQFF,TGCGCCAGCTCTGGACTACCGAGCTCCTACAATGAGCAGTTCTTC
TRBJ2-1,-,TRBD1,TRBV6-1,CASSVRQGLNEQFF,TGTGCCAGCAGCGTCCGACAGGGCCTGAATGAGCAGTTCTTC
TRBJ2-7,-,TRBD2,TRBV5-6,CASSKGLAGGGSYEQYF,TGTGCCAGCAGCAAGGGACTAGCGGGAGGGGGATCCTACGAGCAGTACTTC
TRBJ2-5,-,TRBD2,TRBV9,CASSVGGREETQYF,TGTGCCAGCAGCGTAGGAGGGAGGGAAGAGACCCAGTACTTC
TRBJ2-3,-,-,TRBV19,CASTPGGLFTDTQYF,TGTGCCAGTACTCCCGGGGGACTGTTCACAGATACGCAGTATTTT
TRBJ2-1,-,-,TRBV28,CASSIRQVNEQFF,TGTGCCAGCAGTATTAGACAGGTGAATGAGCAGTTCTTC
TRBJ2-1,-,TRBD1,TRBV18,CASSPDDRGYNYNEQFF,TGTGCCAGCTCACCGGACGACAGGGGGTATAACTACAATGAGCAGTTCTTC
TRBJ2-1,few,-,TRBV23-1,CASRQGNGDEQFF,TGCGCCAGCAGACAGGGAAACGGGGATGAGCAGTTCTTC
TRBJ1-1,few,-,TRBV10-1,CASSLEGRQNTEAFF,TGCGCCAGCAGCCTGGAGGGGCGACAAAACACTGAAGCTTTCTTT
TRBJ1-2,-,TRBD1,TRBV9,CASSPRTGIATNYGYTF,TGTGCCAGCAGCCCCCGGACAGGGATCGCTACTAACTATGGCTACACCTTC
TRBJ2-4,once,-,TRBV13,CASSLESLLAKNIQYF,TGTGCCAGCAGCTTAGAGAGCTTACTAGCCAAAAACATTCAGTACTTC
TRBJ2-7,-,TRBD1,TRBV5-5,CASSFFPGQGARSHSYEQYF,TGTGCCAGCAGCTTCTTCCCGGGACAGGGGGCGAGATCCCACTCCTACGAGCAGTACTTC
TRBJ2-2,-,-,TRBV11-3,CASRPRDTGELFF,TGTGCCAGCAGACCCCGAGACACCGGGGAGCTGTTTTTT
TRBJ2-7,-,-,TRBV14,CASSQDRLALYEQYF,TGTGCCAGCAGCCAAGATAGATTAGCCCTCTACGAGCAGTACTTC
TRBJ1-2,few,TRBD1,TRBV11-2,CASSSGQVGYTF,TGTGCCAGCAGCTCAGGACAGGTTGGCTACACCTTC
TRBJ1-2,-,-,TRBV2,CASSDLAGEGYGYTF,TGTGCCAGCAGTGACTTAGCTGGAGAGGGCTATGGCTACACCTTC
TRBJ2-7,-,-,TRBV27,CASSSTLDEQYF,TGTGCCAGCAGTTCGACCCTAGACGAGCAGTACTTC
TRBJ2-1,-,TRBD1,TRBV5-1,CASSFPGQGSGEQFF,TGCGCCAGCAGCTTTCCGGGACAGGGTAGCGGTGAGCAGTTCTTC
TRBJ1-2,-,-,TRBV7-9,CASRPDYGYTF,TGTGCCAGCAGGCCAGACTATGGCTACACCTTC
TRBJ2-1,-,-,TRBV14,CASSQDRLRRFF,TGTGCCAGCAGCCAAGACCGACTCCGAAGGTTCTTC
TRBJ1-3,-,-,TRBV2,CASSPDSISGNTIYF,TGTGCCAGCAGTCCGGACAGTATATCTGGAAACACCATATATTTT
TRBJ2-1,-,TRBD2,TRBV28,CASTTSGDFRFF,TGTGCCAGCACCACTAGCGGGGACTTCAGGTTCTTC
TRBJ1-6,-,-,TRBV27,CASSWGREGWYSPLHF,TGTGCCAGCAGTTGGGGGCGCGAAGGGTGGTATTCACCCCTCCACTTT
TRBJ2-3,-,-,TRBV6-1,CASTGSEFADTQYF,TGTGCCAGCACCGGCAGCGAATTCGCAGATACGCAGTATTTT
TRBJ1-5,-,-,TRBV7-6,CASSFGDRQPQHF,TGTGCCAGCAGCTTCGGGGATCGTCAGCCCCAGCATTTT
TRBJ2-5,-,TRBD2,TRBV11-2,CASSLVGGEETQYF,TGTGCCAGCAGCTTAGTTGGGGGGGAAGAGACCCAGTACTTC
TRBJ2-7,-,TRBD1,TRBV2,CASGLTGGDSEQYF,TGTGCCAGCGGGCTTACGGGTGGGGACAGCGAGCAGTACTTC
TRBJ2-2,-,TRBD1,TRBV18,CASSPGTGDPELFF,TGTGCCAGCTCACCCGGGACAGGCGACCCGGAGCTGTTTTTT